Listed below are T cell receptor beta chains from one sample, sequenced in a study of shared clonotypes between healthy human individuals. This table comes from immunoSEQ multiplex PCR, and its TCRdb copy is limited to in-frame clones, with some not included. The sample has about 2 million clones, approximately 95% seen once. The specimen was naive CD4+ T cells sorted from blood. The origin of the receptors is a man in his late teens or twenties in good health. Each CDR3 is given with its conserved first and last residue. The D gene is left open where the match is weak. Some rows mark clone size as missing; the rest say once, few, many or name a class of expanded clone.

clone_size	v_call	j_call	d_call	cdr3_aa	cdr3_nt
-	TRBV6-4	TRBJ2-3	-	CASSGARQGLDTQYF	TGTGCCAGCAGTGGGGCGAGGCAGGGGTTGGATACGCAGTATTTT
-	TRBV2	TRBJ2-3	TRBD1	CASSGADRGRDTQYF	TGTGCCAGCAGCGGCGCTGACAGGGGCCGAGATACGCAGTATTTT
-	TRBV6-1	TRBJ2-5	-	CASSDALTFPETQYF	TGTGCCAGCAGTGACGCGCTGACATTCCCGGAGACCCAGTACTTC
-	TRBV15	TRBJ1-5	-	CATSRGQAYGSNQPQHF	TGTGCCACCAGCAGAGGCCAGGCTTATGGTAGCAATCAGCCCCAGCATTTT
-	TRBV7-9	TRBJ1-4	TRBD1	CASSISGTGREKLFF	TGTGCCAGCAGCATCTCCGGGACAGGGCGCGAAAAACTGTTTTTT
-	TRBV6-1	TRBJ2-2	-	CASSDTGSGTGELFF	TGTGCCAGCAGTGACACCGGGTCGGGGACCGGGGAGCTGTTTTTT
-	TRBV27	TRBJ2-7	-	CASSIRGIDEQYF	TGTGCCAGCAGTATAAGGGGCATCGACGAGCAGTACTTC
-	TRBV6-1	TRBJ2-7	TRBD2	CASSQLAGTYEQYF	TGTGCCAGCAGCCAACTAGCGGGAACCTACGAGCAGTACTTC
-	TRBV9	TRBJ1-4	-	CASSKRGATNEKLFF	TGTGCCAGCAGCAAACGAGGTGCAACTAATGAAAAACTGTTTTTT
-	TRBV7-2	TRBJ2-1	-	CASSLVHLRARDNEQFF	TGTGCCAGCAGCTTAGTCCACTTGCGAGCGAGGGACAATGAGCAGTTCTTC
-	TRBV7-2	TRBJ1-3	-	CASSSSGTPGNTIYF	TGTGCCAGCAGCTCTTCGGGGACCCCGGGAAACACCATATATTTT
-	TRBV7-9	TRBJ1-1	-	CASSLALGTTEAFF	TGTGCCAGCAGCTTAGCCCTCGGGACCACTGAAGCTTTCTTT
-	TRBV28	TRBJ2-3	-	CASREATDTQYF	TGTGCCAGCAGAGAGGCCACAGATACGCAGTATTTT
-	TRBV27	TRBJ1-1	-	CASSFSSGDTEAFF	TGTGCCAGCAGTTTCTCCTCGGGAGACACTGAAGCTTTCTTT
few	TRBV28	TRBJ1-1	TRBD1	CASSGQGQAFF	TGTGCCAGCAGTGGACAGGGCCAAGCTTTCTTT
-	TRBV5-1	TRBJ1-5	TRBD1	CASRWGTDSNQPQHF	TGCGCCAGCAGGTGGGGGACAGATAGCAATCAGCCCCAGCATTTT